This T cell receptor beta chain was retrieved from a study of shared clonotypes between healthy human individuals. For the study at large: Contributing individuals were two females and a few males aged 18 to 49. The plates for each donor numbered three CD4 naive, three CD4 memory, two CD8 naive and one CD8 memory. Study observations and caveats: In general, naive subsets displayed greater estimated richness than memory subsets did.

The repertoire was sequenced with immunoSEQ multiplex PCR; TCRdb's copy has only in-frame clones and lacks some. The sample holds 2,500,000 or so clones, around 92% seen once. A note on this clone: Antigen unknown.

V dropped 5 bases and J dropped 7; count of bases not matched to a gene: 6. This CDR3 spans 15 amino acids. Germline CDR1 is SGHTA and CDR2 is FQGTGA. CD4+ cell separation produced CD45RA+ naive and CD45RA-negative memory subsets. This sequence joins TRBV7-3 and TRBJ2-2; 11 bases fit TRBD2. Source material: naive CD4+ T cells from PBMCs. Subset given: CD45RA+ positively selected. This TCR derives from a man aged 18-30 years in good health. Some clones in this sample may be carry-over from other donors' samples. This CDR3 reads CASSPGLAVYGELFF. The CDR3 DNA sequence: TGTGCCAGCAGCCCGGGACTAGCGGTCTACGGGGAGCTGTTTTTT.